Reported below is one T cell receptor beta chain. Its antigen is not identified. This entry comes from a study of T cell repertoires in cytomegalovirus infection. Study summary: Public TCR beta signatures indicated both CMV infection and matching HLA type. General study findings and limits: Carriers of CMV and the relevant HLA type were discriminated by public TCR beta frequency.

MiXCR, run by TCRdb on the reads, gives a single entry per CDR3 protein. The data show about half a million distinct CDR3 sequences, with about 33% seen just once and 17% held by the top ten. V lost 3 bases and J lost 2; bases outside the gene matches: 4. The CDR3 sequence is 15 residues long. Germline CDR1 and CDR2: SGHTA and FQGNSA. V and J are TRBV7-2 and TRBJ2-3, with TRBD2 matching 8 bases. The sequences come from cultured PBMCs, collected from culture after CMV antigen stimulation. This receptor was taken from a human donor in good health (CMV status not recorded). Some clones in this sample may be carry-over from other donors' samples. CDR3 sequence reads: CASSFYGRATDTQYF. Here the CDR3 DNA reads TGTGCCAGCAGCTTTTACGGGAGGGCCACAGATACGCAGTATTTT.